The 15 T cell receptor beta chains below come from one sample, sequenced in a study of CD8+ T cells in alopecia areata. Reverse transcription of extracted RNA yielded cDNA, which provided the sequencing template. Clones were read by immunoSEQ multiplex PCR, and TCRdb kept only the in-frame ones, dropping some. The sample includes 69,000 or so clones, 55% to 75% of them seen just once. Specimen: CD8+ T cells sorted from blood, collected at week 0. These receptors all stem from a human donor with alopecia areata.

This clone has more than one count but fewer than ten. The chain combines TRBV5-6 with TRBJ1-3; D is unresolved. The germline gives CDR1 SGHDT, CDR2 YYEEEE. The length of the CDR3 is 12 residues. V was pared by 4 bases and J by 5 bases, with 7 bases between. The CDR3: CASSATRNTIYF. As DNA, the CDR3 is TGTGCCAGCAGCGCGACTCGAAACACCATATATTTT.

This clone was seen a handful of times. The CDR3 DNA reads TGTGCCAGTAGTGACCGGGACAGGGACGGCACAGATACGCAGTATTTT. It specifies CASSDRDRDGTDTQYF. This rearrangement joins TRBV19 to TRBJ2-3, with 9 bases matching TRBD1. CDR1 is LNHDA and CDR2 is SQIVND in the germline V gene (reference sequence). Trimming cost V 5 bases and J 1 base; bases outside gene matches: 7. This CDR3 is 16 amino acids long. Using reference TRBV19 and TRBJ2-3 for the parts outside the CDR3, the full variable domain is DGGITQSPKYLFRKEGQNVTLSCEQNLNHDAMYWYRQDPGQGLRLIYYSQIVNDFQKGDIAEGYSVSREKKESFPLTVTSAQKNPTAFYLCASSDRDRDGTDTQYFGPGTRLTVL.

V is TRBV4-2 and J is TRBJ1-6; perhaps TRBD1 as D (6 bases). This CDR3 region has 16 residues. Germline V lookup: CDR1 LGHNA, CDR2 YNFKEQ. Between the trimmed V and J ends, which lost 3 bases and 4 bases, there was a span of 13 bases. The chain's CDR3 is CASSQNRDTYNSPLHF. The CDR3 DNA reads TGTGCCAGCAGCCAGAACCGGGACACTTATAATTCACCCCTCCACTTT.

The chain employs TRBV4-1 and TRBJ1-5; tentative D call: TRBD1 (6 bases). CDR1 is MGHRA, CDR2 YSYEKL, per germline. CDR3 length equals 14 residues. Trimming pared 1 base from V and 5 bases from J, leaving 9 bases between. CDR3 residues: CASSQGTEHQPQHF. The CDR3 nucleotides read TGCGCCAGCAGCCAAGGGACAGAACATCAGCCCCAGCATTTT.

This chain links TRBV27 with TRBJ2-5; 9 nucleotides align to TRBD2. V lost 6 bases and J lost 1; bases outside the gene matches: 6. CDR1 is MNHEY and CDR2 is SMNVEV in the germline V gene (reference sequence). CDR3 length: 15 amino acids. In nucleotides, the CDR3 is TGTGCCAGCAGCTTTGGCGGGGGGGCCCAAGAGACCCAGTACTTC. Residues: CASSFGGGAQETQYF.

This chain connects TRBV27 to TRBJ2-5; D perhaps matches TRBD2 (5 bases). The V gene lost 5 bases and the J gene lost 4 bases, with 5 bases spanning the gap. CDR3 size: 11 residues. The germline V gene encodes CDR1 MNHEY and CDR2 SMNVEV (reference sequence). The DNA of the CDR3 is TGTGCCAGCAGTGAGGGAGAGACCCAGTACTTC. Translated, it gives CASSEGETQYF.

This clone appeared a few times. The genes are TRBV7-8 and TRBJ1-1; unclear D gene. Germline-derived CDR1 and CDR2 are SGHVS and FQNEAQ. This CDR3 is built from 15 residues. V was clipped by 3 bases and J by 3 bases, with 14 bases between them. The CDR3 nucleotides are TGTGCCAGCAGCTTCATCCCCAACCTCGACACTGAAGCTTTCTTT. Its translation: CASSFIPNLDTEAFF.

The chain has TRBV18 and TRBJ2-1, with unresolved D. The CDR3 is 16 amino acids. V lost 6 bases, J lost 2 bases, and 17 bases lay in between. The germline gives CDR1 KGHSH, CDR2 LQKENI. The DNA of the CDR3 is TGTGCCAGCTCCCCCGACGGGCCCGGCACCTACAATGAGCAGTTCTTC. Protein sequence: CASSPDGPGTYNEQFF.

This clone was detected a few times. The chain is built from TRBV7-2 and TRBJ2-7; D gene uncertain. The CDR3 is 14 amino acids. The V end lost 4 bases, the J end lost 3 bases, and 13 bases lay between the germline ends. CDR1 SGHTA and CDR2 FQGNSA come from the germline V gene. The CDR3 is CASSSREHVYEQYF. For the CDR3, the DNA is TGTGCCAGCAGCTCCCGAGAGCATGTCTACGAGCAGTACTTC.

DNA of the CDR3: TGTGCCAGCAGTGCGGCGTGGGACAGGTACATCTATGGCTACACCTTC. Amino acid sequence: CASSAAWDRYIYGYTF. The gene calls are TRBV6-4 and TRBJ1-2, with 8 bases lining up with TRBD1. Trimming took 4 bases from V and 4 from J; bases not matched to a gene: 11. This CDR3 comprises 16 residues. Germline CDR1 MRHNA, CDR2 SNTAGT.

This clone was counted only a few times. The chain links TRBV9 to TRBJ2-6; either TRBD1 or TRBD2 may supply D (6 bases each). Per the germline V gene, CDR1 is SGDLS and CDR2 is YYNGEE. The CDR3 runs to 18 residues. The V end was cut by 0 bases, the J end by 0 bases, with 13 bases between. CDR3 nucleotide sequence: TGTGCCAGCAGCGTAGGAGGGGGGACTGGCTCTGGGGCCAACGTCCTGACTTTC. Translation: CASSVGGGTGSGANVLTF.

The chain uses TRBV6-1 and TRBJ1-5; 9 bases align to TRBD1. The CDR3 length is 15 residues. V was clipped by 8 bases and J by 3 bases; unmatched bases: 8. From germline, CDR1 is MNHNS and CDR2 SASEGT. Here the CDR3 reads CASRPGTGTNQPQHF. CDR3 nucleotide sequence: TGTGCCAGCCGCCCCGGGACAGGGACCAATCAGCCCCAGCATTTT.

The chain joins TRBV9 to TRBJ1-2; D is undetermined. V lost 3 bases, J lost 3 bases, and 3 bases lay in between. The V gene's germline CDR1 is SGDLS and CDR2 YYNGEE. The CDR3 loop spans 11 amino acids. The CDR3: CASSGYYGYTF. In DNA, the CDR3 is TGTGCCAGCAGCGGCTACTATGGCTACACCTTC.

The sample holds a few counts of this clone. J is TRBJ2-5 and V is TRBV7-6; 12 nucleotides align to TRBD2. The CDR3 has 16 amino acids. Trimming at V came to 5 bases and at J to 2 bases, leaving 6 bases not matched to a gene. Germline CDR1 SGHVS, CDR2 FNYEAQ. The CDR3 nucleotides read TGTGCCAGCAGCCCACGGACTAGCGGGGTTCAAGAGACCCAGTACTTC. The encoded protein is CASSPRTSGVQETQYF.

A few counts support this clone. This chain's CDR3 is CASRDRDRNEQFF. The DNA for the CDR3 is TGTGCCAGCCGGGACAGGGATCGGAATGAGCAGTTCTTC. The chain couples TRBV7-9 to TRBJ2-1; 9 bases line up with TRBD1. This CDR3 has 13 amino acids. The V segment lost 8 bases and the J segment 7 bases; nucleotides outside the gene matches: 6. Germline CDR1 SEHNR, CDR2 FQNEAQ (reference sequence).